This T cell receptor beta chain is from a study of blood T cell repertoires in COVID-19. Sequenced by immunoSEQ multiplex PCR; TCRdb stores in-frame clones only, minus some. The table lists roughly 250,000 clones, about nine tenths of them singletons. The origin of this receptor is a woman aged 30 to 39 with COVID-19, enrolled during active disease. The material sequenced was peripheral blood.

The CDR3: CASSQDGGEGTGELFF. The CDR3 DNA sequence: TGCGCCAGCAGCCAAGATGGGGGGGAGGGCACCGGGGAGCTGTTTTTT. The J gene is TRBJ2-2, the V gene TRBV4-1, with 7 bases identical to TRBD2. The CDR3 is 16 residues long. Germline V gives CDR1 MGHRA, CDR2 YSYEKL. V was pared by 0 bases and J by 4 bases, with 5 bases of the junction left unmatched.